This TCR beta chain appears in the sequencing data of a study of shared clonotypes between healthy human individuals. The CDR3 has 11 amino acids. The germline V gene encodes CDR1 MNHNS and CDR2 SASEGT. V shed 0 bases and J shed 5 bases, with 1 base lying between them. The table came from immunoSEQ multiplex PCR; TCRdb's copy has only in-frame clones and leaves some out. The data show some 89,000 clones, with about two thirds seen just once and roughly 43% held by the top ten. Material: memory CD8+ T cells sorted from blood. The subset here: CD45RO+ cells pooled with CCR7-negative TemRA cells. The rearrangement uses TRBV6-1 and TRBJ1-2; D ambiguous. The source of this sequence is a man aged 25 to 45 in good health. In DNA form, the CDR3 reads TGTGCCAGCAGTGAAGCATATGGCTACACCTTC. Encoded protein: CASSEAYGYTF.